This T cell receptor beta chain was captured in a study of regulatory T cells in long-lasting Graves disease. This CDR3 comprises 14 residues. V dropped 6 bases and J dropped 7; count of bases not matched to a gene: 12. Germline-derived CDR1 and CDR2 are SEHNR and FQNEAQ (reference sequence). The TCR beta library used iRepertoire HTBI primers with Arm-PCR amplification of CDR3. TCRdb reanalysed the multiplex PCR reads using MiXCR and keeps one entry per CDR3 protein. The profile covers 440,000 or so distinct CDR3 sequences, with approximately 16% appearing a single time and around 11% taken by the ten largest. Many counts were recorded for this clonotype. The time point is: newly diagnosed GD, antithyroid drugs for less than 3 months. PBMCs were the source of the RNA used for TCR sequencing. This same sample was also part of a study on T cells in Graves' hyperthyroidism and ophthalmopathy. That paper notes: Blood also contained most expanded thyroid clonotypes above 0.001.

The clonotype was recovered from a woman under 40 with Graves disease. J is TRBJ2-7 and V is TRBV7-9, with TRBD2 matching 7 bases. The sample consisted of peripheral blood mononuclear cells (PBMCs), taken at new diagnosis, from a patient treated with antithyroid drugs. The CDR3 loop reads CASSPDSFGREQYF. The CDR3 region has the DNA TGTGCCAGCAGTCCTGACAGCTTCGGGAGGGAGCAGTACTTC.